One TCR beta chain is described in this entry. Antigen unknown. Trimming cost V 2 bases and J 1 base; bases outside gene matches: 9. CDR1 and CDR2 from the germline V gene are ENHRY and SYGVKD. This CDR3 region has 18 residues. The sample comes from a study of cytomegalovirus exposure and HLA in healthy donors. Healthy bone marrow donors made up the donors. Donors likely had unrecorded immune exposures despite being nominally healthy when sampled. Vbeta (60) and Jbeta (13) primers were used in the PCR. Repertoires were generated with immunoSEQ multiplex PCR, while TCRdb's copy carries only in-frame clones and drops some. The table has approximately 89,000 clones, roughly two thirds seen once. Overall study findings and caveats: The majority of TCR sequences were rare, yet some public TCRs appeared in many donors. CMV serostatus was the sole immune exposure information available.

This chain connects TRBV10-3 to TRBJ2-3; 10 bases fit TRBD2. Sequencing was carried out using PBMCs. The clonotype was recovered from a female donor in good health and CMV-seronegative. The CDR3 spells CAISEGSGGPFGTDTQYF. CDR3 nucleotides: TGTGCCATCAGTGAGGGTAGCGGGGGGCCTTTTGGCACAGATACGCAGTATTTT.